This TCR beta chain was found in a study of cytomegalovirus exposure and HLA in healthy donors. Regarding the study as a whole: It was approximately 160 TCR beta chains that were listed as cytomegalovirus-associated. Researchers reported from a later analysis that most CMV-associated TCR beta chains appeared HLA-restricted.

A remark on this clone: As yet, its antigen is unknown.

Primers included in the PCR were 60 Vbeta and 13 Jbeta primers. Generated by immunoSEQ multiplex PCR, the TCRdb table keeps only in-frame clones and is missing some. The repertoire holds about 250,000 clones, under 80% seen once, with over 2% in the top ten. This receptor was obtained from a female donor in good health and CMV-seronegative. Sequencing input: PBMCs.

The CDR3 nucleotides are TGTGCCAGCAGCTTAGATGGGACTCCCTTATGGGAGCAGTTCTTC. It encodes CASSLDGTPLWEQFF. The rearrangement links TRBV11-2 to TRBJ2-1, with D possibly being TRBD2 (6 bases). CDR1 is SGHAT and CDR2 is FQNNGV in the germline V gene. Trimming cost V 0 bases and J 10 bases, with 16 bases left between them. CDR3 length equals 15 residues. Full variable domain (remainder filled in from reference TRBV11-2 and TRBJ2-1): EAGVAQSPRYKIIEKRQSVAFWCNPISGHATLYWYQQILGQGPKLLIQFQNNGVVDDSQLPKDRFSAERLKGVDSTLKIQPAKLEDSAVYLCASSLDGTPLWEQFFGPGTRLTVL.